A single sample gave rise to the 30 T cell receptor beta chains below, sequenced in a study of technical replicates of blood from several donors. The protocol was immunoSEQ multiplex PCR, while the TCRdb copy is restricted to in-frame clones and leaves out a portion. The sample has around 72,000 clones, roughly 92% seen once. Sequenced sample: PBMCs. Receptors originate from a human donor in good health. Some clones in this sample may be carry-over from other donors' samples.

The chain has TRBV2 and TRBJ1-2, with 12 bases aligning to TRBD1. Germline CDR1 SNHLY, CDR2 FYNNEI. With V trimmed by 6 bases and J by 4 bases, 6 bases remained unmatched. The CDR3 sequence is 15 residues long. The CDR3 coding sequence is TGTGCCAGCAGCAACCCGGGACAGGGGGCCTATGGCTACACCTTC. As protein: CASSNPGQGAYGYTF.

The chain is built from TRBV6-5 and TRBJ2-6, with D possibly TRBD1 on 6 matching bases. V lost 8 bases, J lost 2 bases, and 10 bases lay in between. Germline assignment: CDR1 MNHEY and CDR2 SVGAGI. This CDR3 contains 14 residues. The DNA of the CDR3 is TGTGCCAGCTCAACAGGGCCTGGGGCCAACGTCCTGACTTTC. Protein product: CASSTGPGANVLTF.

V is TRBV25-1 and J is TRBJ2-3, with a weak D call TRBD1 (6 bases). The CDR3 is made up of 15 amino acids. Between the trimmed V and J ends, which lost 6 bases and 6 bases, there was a span of 19 bases. Germline CDR1 is MGHDK and CDR2 is SYGVNS. The CDR3 sequence: CASSSPRGSRDTQYF. Here the CDR3 DNA reads TGTGCCAGCAGCTCACCTAGGGGGAGTAGGGATACGCAGTATTTT.

CDR3 nucleotide sequence: TGTGCCAGCAAAAACCAGGGGGCTGGGGGATCACCCCTCCACTTT. Amino acid sequence: CASKNQGAGGSPLHF. J is TRBJ1-6 and V is TRBV6-1, with 8 nucleotides matching TRBD1. This CDR3 is built from 15 residues. V was pared by 7 bases and J by 10 bases, with 12 bases of the junction left unmatched. Germline V lookup: CDR1 MNHNS, CDR2 SASEGT.

The J gene is TRBJ2-2, the V gene TRBV6-5; no clear D gene. This CDR3 has 15 amino acids. V was pared by 0 bases and J by 1 base, with 6 bases between. Germline lookup yields CDR1 MNHEY and CDR2 SVGAGI. The CDR3 protein is CASSYSGRNTGELFF. The CDR3 DNA follows: TGTGCCAGCAGTTACTCCGGTCGGAACACCGGGGAGCTGTTTTTT.

The chain combines TRBV10-1 with TRBJ1-4; the D is unclear. Germline values: CDR1 WNHNN, CDR2 SYGVQD (reference sequence). Trimming took off 8 bases at V and 4 bases at J, with 5 bases between the two ends. The CDR3 totals 11 residues. The CDR3 DNA reads as TGCGCCAGCTCCATTAATGAAAAACTGTTTTTT. Encoded protein: CASSINEKLFF.

This clone has a single count. The V and J genes are TRBV19 and TRBJ2-5; D might be TRBD1 (6 bases). The V end lost 3 bases, the J end lost 5 bases, and 19 bases lay between the germline ends. The CDR3 spans 16 residues. Germline V CDR1 and CDR2: LNHDA, SQIVND (reference sequence). The DNA of the CDR3 is TGTGCCAGTAGTATTTCCTGGGACACAAAAAGGGAGACCCAGTACTTC. Translated, it gives CASSISWDTKRETQYF.

This clone has more than one count but fewer than ten. The rearrangement uses TRBV7-2 and TRBJ2-5; 10 bases are shared with TRBD2. The CDR3 length is 15 residues. J was trimmed by 7 bases and V by 1 base; bases with no gene match: 6. In germline, CDR1 is SGHTA, CDR2 FQGNSA. The CDR3 reads CASSLEPSGSGTQYF. The CDR3, as DNA: TGTGCCAGCAGCTTAGAGCCTAGCGGGAGTGGGACCCAGTACTTC.

This chain connects TRBV29-1 to TRBJ2-1, with 7 bases identical to TRBD2. Germline trimming cut 6 bases from V and 6 bases from J; bases unmatched to any gene: 11. Per germline, CDR1 SQVTM and CDR2 ANQGSEA. The CDR3 is 14 residues long. The CDR3 region has the DNA TGCAGCGTGCTAGCGGACGCTATAATCAATGAGCAGTTCTTC. This sequence encodes CSVLADAIINEQFF.

V is TRBV9 and J is TRBJ2-2; weak D call: TRBD1 (8 bases). This CDR3 is 16 amino acids long. Germline CDR1 SGDLS, CDR2 YYNGEE. The germline V and J ends were trimmed by 3 bases and 3 bases, with 15 bases remaining between them. The CDR3 DNA is TGTGCCAGCAGCGCCAGGACAGGGAGGGACACCGGGGAGCTGTTTTTT. It specifies CASSARTGRDTGELFF.

With respect to this clone: The same CDR3 can be traced to other DNA sequences in this sample. This chain joins TRBV4-3 and TRBJ2-7; D is possibly TRBD1 (6 bases). V gave up 1 base and J gave up 2 bases, with 9 bases separating them. There are 14 residues in the CDR3. The germline CDR1 and CDR2 sequences are LGHNA and YSLEER. The CDR3 sequence is CASSQGRGPYEQYF. The CDR3 region has the DNA TGCGCCAGCAGCCAAGGCAGGGGACCCTACGAGCAGTACTTC.

The genes are TRBV29-1 and TRBJ2-7, with TRBD1 as a possible D gene (6 bases). The CDR3 is made up of 13 amino acids. The germline gives CDR1 SQVTM, CDR2 ANQGSEA. V lost 8 bases, J lost 3 bases, and 17 bases lay in between. The CDR3 DNA sequence: TGCAGCACAAGAGGGGGTGGGAGCTACGAGCAGTACTTC. It yields the protein CSTRGGGSYEQYF.

The rearrangement uses TRBV4-2 and TRBJ1-6; no clear D gene. Deletions cut 0 bases from V and 8 bases from J, with 8 bases between. Germline CDR1 and CDR2: LGHNA and YNFKEQ. CDR3 size: 14 residues. The DNA of the CDR3 is TGTGCCAGCAGCCAAGATCGGGGAGATTCACCCCTCCACTTT. Its protein is CASSQDRGDSPLHF.

The chain combines TRBV13 with TRBJ1-1, with D unresolved. Germline V gives CDR1 PRHDT, CDR2 FYEKMQ (reference sequence). The CDR3 loop spans 13 amino acids. V gave up 0 bases and J gave up 3 bases, with 5 bases separating them. In DNA form, the CDR3 reads TGTGCCAGCAGCTTAGGATCCGACACTGAAGCTTTCTTT. This gives the protein CASSLGSDTEAFF. The variable domain in full, with the rest retrieved from reference TRBV13 and TRBJ1-1, is AAGVIQSPRHLIKEKRETATLKCYPIPRHDTVYWYQQGPGQDPQFLISFYEKMQSDKGSIPDRFSAQQFSDYHSELNMSSLELGDSALYFCASSLGSDTEAFFGQGTRLTVV.

V is TRBV6-5 and J is TRBJ1-2, with TRBD1 as a possible D gene (6 bases). V dropped 2 bases and J dropped 4 bases, with 14 bases sitting between them. The CDR3 has 15 residues. Germline V gene lookup returns CDR1 MNHEY and CDR2 SVGAGI. CDR3 sequence: CASSYRGGSGYGYTF. CDR3 nucleotide sequence: TGTGCCAGCAGTTACAGGGGGGGGTCCGGCTATGGCTACACCTTC.

The chain is built from TRBV4-3 and TRBJ2-7; TRBD2 matches at 7 bases. The CDR3 is 15 amino acids. Germline CDR1 is LGHNA and CDR2 is YSLEER. V shed 0 bases and J 2 bases; nucleotides not matched to a gene: 4. CDR3 amino acids: CASSQDWGGAYEQYF. DNA of the CDR3: TGCGCCAGCAGCCAAGATTGGGGGGGGGCCTACGAGCAGTACTTC.

This sequence joins TRBV10-3 and TRBJ2-3; D ambiguous. The CDR3 totals 14 residues. V was cut by 10 bases and J by 0 bases, with 14 bases left in between. From germline, CDR1 is ENHRY and CDR2 SYGVKD. CDR3 sequence reads: CATKTLNSTDTQYF. CDR3 nucleotide sequence: TGTGCCACCAAGACACTTAATAGCACAGATACGCAGTATTTT.

V usage is TRBV2 and J usage is TRBJ2-3; 8 nucleotides align to TRBD2. The CDR3 extends over 13 amino acids. V shed 9 bases, J shed 5 bases, and the junction held 7 bases outside the gene matches. Germline CDR1 reads SNHLY; CDR2 reads FYNNEI. The CDR3 loop is CASRSGSGDTQYF. The CDR3 DNA sequence: TGTGCCAGTAGGAGCGGGAGCGGAGATACGCAGTATTTT.

The genes are TRBV7-9 and TRBJ1-2, with 11 bases that match TRBD1. Germline V gene lookup returns CDR1 SEHNR and CDR2 FQNEAQ (reference sequence). The CDR3 contains 15 residues. V shed 5 bases, J shed 8 bases, and the junction held 10 bases outside the gene matches. The CDR3 reads CASSVDRGPTSGYTF. The CDR3 bases are TGTGCCAGCAGCGTGGACAGGGGGCCGACCTCGGGCTACACCTTC.

This rearrangement joins TRBV28 to TRBJ1-2; a weak D match, TRBD1 (5 bases). Trimming removed 5 bases from V and 8 bases from J, with 18 bases in between. The CDR3 totals 14 residues. Germline lookup yields CDR1 MDHEN and CDR2 SYDVKM. The CDR3: CASSPPAGDGGYTF. CDR3 in DNA: TGTGCCAGCAGTCCACCCGCGGGGGACGGAGGCTACACCTTC.

The CDR3 region is CASSQDRLAGTYNEQFF. The CDR3 region has the DNA TGCGCCAGCAGCCAAGATAGGCTAGCGGGTACCTACAATGAGCAGTTCTTC. The rearrangement joins TRBV4-1 to TRBJ2-1; 8 nucleotides match TRBD2. The CDR3 is 17 amino acids. V lost 0 bases and J lost 2; bases outside the gene matches: 6. Per the germline V gene, CDR1 is MGHRA and CDR2 is YSYEKL.

This clone has a handful of counts. V usage is TRBV2 and J usage is TRBJ2-5, with 10 bases identical to TRBD1. The CDR3 consists of 15 residues. CDR1 is SNHLY, CDR2 FYNNEI, per germline. With 7 bases clipped from V and 6 bases from J, the junction kept 11 bases outside the gene matches. The CDR3 is CASIPGQGYGKTQYF. As DNA, the CDR3 is TGTGCCAGCATCCCGGGACAGGGGTATGGAAAGACCCAGTACTTC.

The chain uses TRBV7-9 and TRBJ2-7; 10 bases match TRBD2. Trimming took 5 bases from V and 3 from J; bases not matched to a gene: 7. Looked up from germline, CDR1 is SEHNR and CDR2 is FQNEAQ (reference sequence). This CDR3 is built from 15 residues. The CDR3 DNA sequence: TGTGCCAGCAGCCCTCTAGCGGGGGTTAACTACGAGCAGTACTTC. Translation: CASSPLAGVNYEQYF. Drawing the rest from reference TRBV7-9 and TRBJ2-7, the complete variable domain is DTGVSQNPRHKITKRGQNVTFRCDPISEHNRLYWYRQTLGQGPEFLTYFQNEAQLEKSRLLSDRFSAERPKGSFSTLEIQRTEQGDSAMYLCASSPLAGVNYEQYFGPGTRLTVT.

CDR3 loop: CAITPGTGEEDTQYF. The CDR3, as DNA: TGTGCCATCACCCCCGGGACAGGGGAGGAAGATACGCAGTATTTT. The chain has TRBV10-3 and TRBJ2-3; 10 nucleotides align to TRBD1. From germline, CDR1 is ENHRY and CDR2 SYGVKD. Losses at the gene ends were 7 bases for V and 5 bases for J; bases not matched to a gene: 9. The CDR3 sequence is 15 residues long.

This rearrangement joins TRBV6-6 to TRBJ2-2, with TRBD1 identical over 10 bases. CDR1 and CDR2 from the germline V gene are MNHNY and SVGAGI (reference sequence). The CDR3 is made up of 15 amino acids. The V gene end was trimmed by 6 bases and the J gene end by 5 bases; junction bases not matched to a gene: 6. The CDR3 loop is CASSLGQGRTGELFF. The DNA of the CDR3 is TGTGCCAGCAGCTTGGGACAGGGGAGGACCGGGGAGCTGTTTTTT.

The rearrangement joins TRBV6-1 to TRBJ2-7; D remains unclear. Deletions cut 0 bases from V and 3 bases from J, with 15 bases between. The germline V gene has CDR1 MNHNS and CDR2 SASEGT. This CDR3 is 16 amino acids long. The CDR3 loop reads CASSEAPRPTVYEQYF. The CDR3 region has the DNA TGTGCCAGCAGTGAAGCGCCACGCCCGACTGTCTACGAGCAGTACTTC.

The chain carries TRBV4-1 and TRBJ2-3; 7 nucleotides line up with TRBD2. The V gene's germline CDR1 is MGHRA and CDR2 YSYEKL. CDR3 length equals 17 residues. J was trimmed by 1 base and V by 2 bases; bases with no gene match: 9. This CDR3 is CASSQPQAGSRTDTQYF. The CDR3 bases are TGCGCCAGCAGCCAACCTCAAGCGGGGTCACGCACAGATACGCAGTATTTT.

This sequence joins TRBV5-4 and TRBJ2-7, with 8 bases that match TRBD2. The germline V gene has CDR1 SGHNT and CDR2 YYREEE (reference sequence). The J segment lost 3 bases and the V segment lost 1 base, leaving 3 bases of the junction unmatched. The CDR3 loop spans 14 amino acids. The CDR3 region has the DNA TGTGCCAGCAGCTTGTGGGGACTAGACTACGAGCAGTACTTC. Amino acid sequence: CASSLWGLDYEQYF.

J is TRBJ2-5 and V is TRBV7-2; tentative D call: TRBD2 (6 bases). There are 15 residues in the CDR3. V was pared by 4 bases and J by 5 bases, with 17 bases between. The V gene's germline CDR1 is SGHTA and CDR2 FQGNSA. CDR3 loop: CASSSLTRKLETQYF. In DNA, the CDR3 is TGTGCCAGCAGCTCCCTGACTAGGAAGCTGGAGACCCAGTACTTC.

The chain links TRBV6-4 to TRBJ2-5; TRBD2 matches 8 bases. The CDR3 consists of 16 residues. The germline V gene encodes CDR1 MRHNA and CDR2 SNTAGT. Trimming at V came to 2 bases and at J to 2 bases, leaving 7 bases not matched to a gene. The CDR3 DNA reads as TGTGCCAGCAGTGACCAGCGGGAGAGGGGTCAAGAGACCCAGTACTTC. Encoded protein: CASSDQRERGQETQYF.